The clone carrying this T cell receptor beta chain was recorded only once. Its antigen remains unknown. This sample stems from a study of T cells in Graves' hyperthyroidism and ophthalmopathy. General study points: Most thyroid-expanded clonotypes above 0.001 were also found in blood.

Amplified TCR beta CDR3 regions came from RNA transcripts. In the first-round RT-PCR of the TCR CDR3, the HTBI primer set was used. TCRdb re-derived calls from the multiplex PCR reads in MiXCR, one entry per CDR3 protein. This repertoire shows a few hundred thousand distinct CDR3 sequences, around 14% found once; its top ten account for roughly 7.3%. Trimming removed 3 bases at V and 1 base at J, with 18 bases between. Germline lookup yields CDR1 LNHDA and CDR2 SQIVND (reference sequence). This CDR3 contains 17 residues. Stable Graves' hyperthyroidism meant no ophthalmopathy progression within 18 months. The diagnoses drew upon clinical symptoms, serum thyroxine and TRAb, thyroid ultrasound and orbital computed tomography.

Sequenced sample: blood. The receptor's source is a woman aged 30 to 39 with Graves' hyperthyroidism. The rearrangement uses TRBV19 and TRBJ1-1; D not certain. The CDR3, as DNA: TGTGCCAGTAGTATGAATCGGGGTTTAACCTCGAACACTGAAGCTTTCTTT. As protein: CASSMNRGLTSNTEAFF. Full variable domain (remainder filled in from reference TRBV19 and TRBJ1-1): DGGITQSPKYLFRKEGQNVTLSCEQNLNHDAMYWYRQDPGQGLRLIYYSQIVNDFQKGDIAEGYSVSREKKESFPLTVTSAQKNPTAFYLCASSMNRGLTSNTEAFFGQGTRLTVV.